This TCR beta chain was sequenced during a study of T cells in Graves' hyperthyroidism and ophthalmopathy. General observations from the study: Ophthalmopathy was told apart from stable hyperthyroidism by a 13 V-J model. Most thyroid-expanded clonotypes above 0.001 were also found in blood.

Germline V gives CDR1 ENHRY, CDR2 SYGVKD. The CDR3 extends over 13 amino acids. Trimming pared 2 bases from V and 2 bases from J, leaving 6 bases between. It was RNA transcripts that yielded the amplified TCR beta CDR3 regions. The study used the HTBI primer set for a first-round RT-PCR of the TCR CDR3. In TCRdb, the multiplex PCR reads were re-called with MiXCR into one record per CDR3 protein. The table shows 500,000 to 600,000 distinct CDR3 sequences, with over 35% occurring only once. As regards this clonotype: The antigen remains undetermined.

This TCR was sampled from an adult woman with Graves' disease, either hyperthyroidism or ophthalmopathy (not recorded which). Source material: peripheral blood or thyroid tissue (not recorded which). V usage is TRBV10-3 and J usage is TRBJ2-5, with D possibly being TRBD1 (5 bases). The CDR3, as DNA: TGTGCCATCAGTGAGACAGGTCAAGAGACCCAGTACTTC. This translates into CAISETGQETQYF.